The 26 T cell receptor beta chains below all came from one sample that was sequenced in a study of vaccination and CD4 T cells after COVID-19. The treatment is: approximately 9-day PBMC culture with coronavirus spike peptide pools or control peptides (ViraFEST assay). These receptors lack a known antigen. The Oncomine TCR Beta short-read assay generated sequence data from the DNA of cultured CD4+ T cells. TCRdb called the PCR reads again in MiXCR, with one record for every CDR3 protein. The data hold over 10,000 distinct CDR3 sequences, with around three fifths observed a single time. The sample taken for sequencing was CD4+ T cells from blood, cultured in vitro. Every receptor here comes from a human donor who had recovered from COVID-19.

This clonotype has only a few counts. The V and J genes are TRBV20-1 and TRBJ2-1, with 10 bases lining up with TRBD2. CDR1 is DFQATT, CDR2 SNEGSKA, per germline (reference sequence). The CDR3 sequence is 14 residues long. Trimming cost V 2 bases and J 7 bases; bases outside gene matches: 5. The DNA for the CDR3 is TGCAGTGCTAGACTAGCGGGAGTGAAGAATGAGCAGTTCTTC. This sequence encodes CSARLAGVKNEQFF.

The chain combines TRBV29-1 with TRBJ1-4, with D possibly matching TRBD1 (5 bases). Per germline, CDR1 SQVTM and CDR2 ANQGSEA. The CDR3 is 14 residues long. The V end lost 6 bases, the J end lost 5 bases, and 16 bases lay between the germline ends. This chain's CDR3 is CSVALSGRNEKLFF. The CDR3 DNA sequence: TGCAGCGTCGCCCTTTCGGGGCGGAATGAAAAACTGTTTTTT.

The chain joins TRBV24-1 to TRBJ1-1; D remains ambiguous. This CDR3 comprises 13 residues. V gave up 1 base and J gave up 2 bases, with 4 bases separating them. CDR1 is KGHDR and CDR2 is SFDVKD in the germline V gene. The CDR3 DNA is TGTGCCACCAGTGATTTCCCCAACACTGAAGCTTTCTTT. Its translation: CATSDFPNTEAFF.

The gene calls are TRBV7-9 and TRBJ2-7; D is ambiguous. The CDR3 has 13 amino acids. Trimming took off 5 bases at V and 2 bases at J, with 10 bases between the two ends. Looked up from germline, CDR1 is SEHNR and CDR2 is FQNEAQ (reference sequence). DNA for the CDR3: TGTGCCAGCAGCCCCCTAAGGGCCTACGAGCAGTACTTC. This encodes CASSPLRAYEQYF.

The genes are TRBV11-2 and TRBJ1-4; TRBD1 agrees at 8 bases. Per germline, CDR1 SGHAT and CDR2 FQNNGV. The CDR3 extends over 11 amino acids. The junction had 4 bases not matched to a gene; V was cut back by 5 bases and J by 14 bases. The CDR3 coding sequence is TGTGCCAGCAGCCGAGGGGACAGGCTGTTTTTT. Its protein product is CASSRGDRLFF.

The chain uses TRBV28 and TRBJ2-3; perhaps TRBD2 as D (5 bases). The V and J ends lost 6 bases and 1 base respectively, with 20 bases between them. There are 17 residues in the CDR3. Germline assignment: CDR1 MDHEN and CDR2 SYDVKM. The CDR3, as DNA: TGTGCCAGCAGCCATGTCCGGACTGGGCCCGGCACAGATACGCAGTATTTT. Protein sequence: CASSHVRTGPGTDTQYF.

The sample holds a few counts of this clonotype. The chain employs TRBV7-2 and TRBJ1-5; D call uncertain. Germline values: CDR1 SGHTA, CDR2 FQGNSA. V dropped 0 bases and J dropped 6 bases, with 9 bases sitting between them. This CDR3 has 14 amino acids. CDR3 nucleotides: TGTGCCAGCAGCTTAGCCCCGGTAGGTCAGCCCCAGCATTTT. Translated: CASSLAPVGQPQHF.

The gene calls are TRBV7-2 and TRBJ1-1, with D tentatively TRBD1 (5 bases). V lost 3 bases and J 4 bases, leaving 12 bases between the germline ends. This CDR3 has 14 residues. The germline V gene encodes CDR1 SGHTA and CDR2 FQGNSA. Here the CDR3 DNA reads TGTGCCAGCAGCTTGGGGGGATTGGGCACTGAAGCTTTCTTT. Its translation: CASSLGGLGTEAFF.

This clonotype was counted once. CDR3 nucleotides: TGCGCCAGCAGCCTGGACATTATTGAGGAAGCTTTCTTT. Translated: CASSLDIIEEAFF. V is TRBV5-1 and J is TRBJ1-1; D might be TRBD1 (5 bases). Germline values: CDR1 SGHRS, CDR2 YFSETQ. V was cut by 4 bases and J by 8 bases, with 15 bases left in between. This CDR3 comprises 13 residues.

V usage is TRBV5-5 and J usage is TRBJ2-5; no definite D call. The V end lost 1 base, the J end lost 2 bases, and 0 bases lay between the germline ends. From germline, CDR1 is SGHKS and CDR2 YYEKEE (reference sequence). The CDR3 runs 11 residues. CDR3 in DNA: TGTGCCAGCAGCTTGCAAGAGACCCAGTACTTC. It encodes CASSLQETQYF.

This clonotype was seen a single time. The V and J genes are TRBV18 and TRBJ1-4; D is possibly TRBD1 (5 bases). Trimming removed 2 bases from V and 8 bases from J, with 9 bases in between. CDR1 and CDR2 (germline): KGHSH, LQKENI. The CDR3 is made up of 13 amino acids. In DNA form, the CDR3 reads TGTGCCAGCTCACCAAGAGGGGACGAAAAACTGTTTTTT. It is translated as CASSPRGDEKLFF. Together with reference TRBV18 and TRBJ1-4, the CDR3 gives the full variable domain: NAGVMQNPRHLVRRRGQEARLRCSPMKGHSHVYWYRQLPEEGLKFMVYLQKENIIDESGMPKERFSAEFPKEGPSILRIQQVVRGDSAAYFCASSPRGDEKLFFGSGTQLSVL.

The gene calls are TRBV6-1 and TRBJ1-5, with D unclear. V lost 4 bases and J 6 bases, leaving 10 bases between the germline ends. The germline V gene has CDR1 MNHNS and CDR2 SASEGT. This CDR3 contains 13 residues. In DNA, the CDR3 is TGTGCCAGCAGTGTCCTAAGGCTTCAGCCCCAGCATTTT. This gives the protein CASSVLRLQPQHF.

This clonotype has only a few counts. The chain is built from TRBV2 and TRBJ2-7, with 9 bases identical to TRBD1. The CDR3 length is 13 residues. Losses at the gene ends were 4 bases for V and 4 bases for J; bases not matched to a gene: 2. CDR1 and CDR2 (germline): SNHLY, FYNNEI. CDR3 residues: CASSGGTGYEQYF. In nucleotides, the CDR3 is TGTGCCAGCAGTGGTGGGACAGGGTACGAGCAGTACTTC.

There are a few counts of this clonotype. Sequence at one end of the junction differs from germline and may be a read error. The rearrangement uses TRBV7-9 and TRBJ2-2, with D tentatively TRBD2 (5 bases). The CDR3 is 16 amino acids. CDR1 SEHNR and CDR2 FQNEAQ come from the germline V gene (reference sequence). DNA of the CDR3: TGTGCCAGTAGCTTAGGCGGGCCCTCGGGGACCGGGGAGCTGTTTTTT. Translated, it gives CASSLGGPSGTGELFF.

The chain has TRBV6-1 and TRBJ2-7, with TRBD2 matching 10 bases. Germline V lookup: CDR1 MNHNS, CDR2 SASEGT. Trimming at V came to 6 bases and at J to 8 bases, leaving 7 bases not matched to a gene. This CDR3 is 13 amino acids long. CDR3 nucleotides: TGTGCCAGCAGGGGACTAGCGAATTACAAGCAGTACTTC. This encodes CASRGLANYKQYF.

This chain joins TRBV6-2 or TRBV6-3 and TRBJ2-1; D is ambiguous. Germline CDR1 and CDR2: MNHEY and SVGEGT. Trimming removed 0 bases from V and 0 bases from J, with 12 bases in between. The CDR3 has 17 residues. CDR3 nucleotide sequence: TGTGCCAGCAGTTACTCTGGAACTCCAGACTCCTACAATGAGCAGTTCTTC. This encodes CASSYSGTPDSYNEQFF.

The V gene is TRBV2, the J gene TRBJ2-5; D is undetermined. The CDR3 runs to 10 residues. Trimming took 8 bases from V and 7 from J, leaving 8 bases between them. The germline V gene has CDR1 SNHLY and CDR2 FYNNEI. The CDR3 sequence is CASSRSTQYF. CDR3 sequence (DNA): TGTGCCAGCTCTAGGTCGACCCAGTACTTC. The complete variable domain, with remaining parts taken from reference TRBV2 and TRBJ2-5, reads EPEVTQTPSHQVTQMGQEVILRCVPISNHLYFYWYRQILGQKVEFLVSFYNNEISEKSEIFDDQFSVERPDGSNFTLKIRSTKLEDSAMYFCASSRSTQYFGPGTRLLVL.

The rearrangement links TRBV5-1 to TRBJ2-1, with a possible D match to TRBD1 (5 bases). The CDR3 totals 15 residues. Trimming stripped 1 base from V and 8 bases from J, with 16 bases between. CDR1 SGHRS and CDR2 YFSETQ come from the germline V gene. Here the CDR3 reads CASSLSAGQGDEQFF. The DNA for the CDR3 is TGCGCCAGCAGCTTGAGTGCAGGGCAAGGGGATGAGCAGTTCTTC.

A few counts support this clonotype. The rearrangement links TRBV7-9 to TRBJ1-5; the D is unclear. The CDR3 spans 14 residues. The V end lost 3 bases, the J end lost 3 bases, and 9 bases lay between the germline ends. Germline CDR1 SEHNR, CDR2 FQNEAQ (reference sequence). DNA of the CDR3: TGTGCCAGCAGCTTGCCTGGGAACAATCAGCCCCAGCATTTT. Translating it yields CASSLPGNNQPQHF.

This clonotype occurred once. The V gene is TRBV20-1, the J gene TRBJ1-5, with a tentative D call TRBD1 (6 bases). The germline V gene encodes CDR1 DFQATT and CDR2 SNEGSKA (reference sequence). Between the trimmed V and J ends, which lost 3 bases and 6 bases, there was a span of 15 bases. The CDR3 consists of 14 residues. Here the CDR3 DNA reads TGCAGTGCTAGTGAGGGGGGACGGGGTCAGCCCCAGCATTTT. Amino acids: CSASEGGRGQPQHF.

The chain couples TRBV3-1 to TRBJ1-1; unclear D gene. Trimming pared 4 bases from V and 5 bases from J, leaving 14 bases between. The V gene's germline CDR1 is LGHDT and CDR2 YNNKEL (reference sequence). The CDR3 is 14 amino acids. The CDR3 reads CASSPRGVGTEAFF. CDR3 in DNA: TGTGCCAGCAGCCCCCGGGGAGTAGGAACTGAAGCTTTCTTT.

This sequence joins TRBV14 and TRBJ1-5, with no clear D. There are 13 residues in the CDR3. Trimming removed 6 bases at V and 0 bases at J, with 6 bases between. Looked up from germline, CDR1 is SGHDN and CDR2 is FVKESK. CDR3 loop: CASSQNSNQPQHF. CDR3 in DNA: TGTGCCAGCAGTCAGAATAGCAATCAGCCCCAGCATTTT.

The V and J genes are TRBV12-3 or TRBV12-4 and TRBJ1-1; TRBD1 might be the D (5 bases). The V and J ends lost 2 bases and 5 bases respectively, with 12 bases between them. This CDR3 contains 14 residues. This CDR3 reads CASSLIGAGTEAFF. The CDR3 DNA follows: TGTGCCAGCAGTTTAATCGGCGCAGGGACTGAAGCTTTCTTT.

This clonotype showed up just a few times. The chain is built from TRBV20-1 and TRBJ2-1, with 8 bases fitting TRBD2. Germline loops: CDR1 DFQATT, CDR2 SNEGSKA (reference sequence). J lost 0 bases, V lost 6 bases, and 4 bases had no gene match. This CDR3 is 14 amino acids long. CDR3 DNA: TGCAGTGCCGGGGGGGCTAGCTCCTACAATGAGCAGTTCTTC. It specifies CSAGGASSYNEQFF.

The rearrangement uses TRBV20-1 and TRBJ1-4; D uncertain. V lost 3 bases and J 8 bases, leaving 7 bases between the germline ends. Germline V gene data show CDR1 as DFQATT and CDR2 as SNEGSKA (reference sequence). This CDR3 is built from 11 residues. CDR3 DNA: TGCAGTGCTAGTATTCAGGAAAAACTGTTTTTT. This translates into CSASIQEKLFF.

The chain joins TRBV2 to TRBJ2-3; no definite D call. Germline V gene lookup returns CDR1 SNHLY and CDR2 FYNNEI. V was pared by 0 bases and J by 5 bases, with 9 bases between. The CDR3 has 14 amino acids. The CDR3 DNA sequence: TGTGCCAGCAGTGAAGCGGGTGGCCGAGATACGCAGTATTTT. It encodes CASSEAGGRDTQYF. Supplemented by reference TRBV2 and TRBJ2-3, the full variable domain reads EPEVTQTPSHQVTQMGQEVILRCVPISNHLYFYWYRQILGQKVEFLVSFYNNEISEKSEIFDDQFSVERPDGSNFTLKIRSTKLEDSAMYFCASSEAGGRDTQYFGPGTRLTVL.